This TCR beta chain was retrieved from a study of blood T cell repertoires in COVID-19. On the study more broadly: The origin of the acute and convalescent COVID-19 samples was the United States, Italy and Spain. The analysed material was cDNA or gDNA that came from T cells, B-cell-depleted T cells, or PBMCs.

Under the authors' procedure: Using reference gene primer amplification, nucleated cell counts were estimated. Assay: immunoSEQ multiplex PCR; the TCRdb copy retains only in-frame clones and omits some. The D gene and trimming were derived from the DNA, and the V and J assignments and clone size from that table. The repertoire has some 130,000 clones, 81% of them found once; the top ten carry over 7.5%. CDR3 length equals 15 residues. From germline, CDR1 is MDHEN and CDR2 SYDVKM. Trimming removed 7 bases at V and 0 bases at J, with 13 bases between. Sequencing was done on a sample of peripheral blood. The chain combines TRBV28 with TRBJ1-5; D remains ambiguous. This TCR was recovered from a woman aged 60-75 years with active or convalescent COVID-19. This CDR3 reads CASTERGFSNQPQHF. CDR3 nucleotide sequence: TGTGCCAGCACCGAAAGAGGGTTTAGCAATCAGCCCCAGCATTTT.